This T cell receptor (beta chain) emerged from a study of PD-1 blockade in classical Hodgkin lymphoma. The CDR3 totals 15 residues. Unmatched junction bases numbered 4, after V lost 3 bases and J lost 6 bases. Germline V lookup: CDR1 SEHNR, CDR2 FQNEAQ (reference sequence). Time point reported: newly diagnosed, previously untreated cHL patient sample. PBMCs representing newly diagnosed, untreated classical Hodgkin lymphoma functioned as the comparison. A word on this clone: Its matching antigen is unknown.

Findings of the study overall: Relapsed/refractory patients reportedly had the lowest baseline TCR diversity, below newly diagnosed patients, who were below healthy donors. Although disease activity or prior therapy may be involved, causes of the repertoire differences remain undefined.

Clones were sequenced by immunoSEQ multiplex PCR, and TCRdb holds only the in-frame ones, with some missing. The sample records tens of thousands of clones, 90% to 95% being singletons. The chain is built from TRBV7-9 and TRBJ1-5; 11 bases match TRBD1. This TCR was recovered from a human donor with classical Hodgkin lymphoma. Material for sequencing was peripheral blood mononuclear cells (PBMCs). CDR3 DNA sequence: TGTGCCAGCAGCTTCGGACAGGGGGCACGTCAGCCCCAGCATTTT. Translated: CASSFGQGARQPQHF.